This T cell receptor (beta chain) derives from a study of blood T cell repertoires in COVID-19. Study-level information: Acute-phase and convalescent COVID-19 samples originated in the United States, Italy and Spain. Sample material is recorded as cDNA or gDNA derived from T cells, B-cell-depleted T cells, or PBMCs.

Original processing notes: Estimates of nucleated cell counts were drawn from the amplification of reference gene primers. Measured with immunoSEQ multiplex PCR; TCRdb has only the in-frame clones, and not every one. D and trimming were read from the DNA, whereas the V and J calls and clone size are those reported in that table. The sample contains about 130,000 clones, 88% of which appear only once. Trimming pared 4 bases from V and 5 bases from J, leaving 16 bases between. The CDR3 sequence is 14 residues long. This rearrangement joins TRBV5-3 to TRBJ2-7; the D gene is possibly TRBD2 (5 bases). TRBV5-3 counts as an open reading frame of uncertain function. The clonotype was recovered from an older man with active COVID-19. Source material: peripheral blood. The CDR3 loop reads CARSQLTKVDEQYF. Here the CDR3 DNA reads TGTGCCAGAAGCCAACTGACTAAAGTAGACGAGCAGTACTTC.